The T cell receptor (beta chain) described here comes from a study of T cell responses to AZD1222 COVID-19 vaccine. The V gene end was trimmed by 3 bases and the J gene end by 3 bases; junction bases not matched to a gene: 7. CDR1 DFQATT and CDR2 SNEGSKA come from the germline V gene (reference sequence). The CDR3 has 14 amino acids. The table came from immunoSEQ multiplex PCR; TCRdb's copy has only in-frame clones and leaves some out. The table lists about 120,000 clones, over 85% of them singletons. Pooling covered second doses at about 4 or about 12 weeks. About this clone: No antigen is known for it.

Broader study findings: It was only a handful of AZD1222 recipients who were seropositive at baseline. Among the donors, most were white British and more were female, and clonal diversity was possibly underestimated. With two AZD1222 doses given, Spike-specific TCR breadth and depth both rose.

Specimen: peripheral blood, collected 28 days after the second AZD1222 dose. The TCR was taken from an adult who received the AZD1222 COVID-19 vaccine. The chain combines TRBV20-1 with TRBJ2-7; 8 bases match TRBD2. CDR3 region: CSASVGGGHYEQYF. In DNA form, the CDR3 reads TGCAGTGCTAGTGTGGGCGGGGGGCACTACGAGCAGTACTTC.